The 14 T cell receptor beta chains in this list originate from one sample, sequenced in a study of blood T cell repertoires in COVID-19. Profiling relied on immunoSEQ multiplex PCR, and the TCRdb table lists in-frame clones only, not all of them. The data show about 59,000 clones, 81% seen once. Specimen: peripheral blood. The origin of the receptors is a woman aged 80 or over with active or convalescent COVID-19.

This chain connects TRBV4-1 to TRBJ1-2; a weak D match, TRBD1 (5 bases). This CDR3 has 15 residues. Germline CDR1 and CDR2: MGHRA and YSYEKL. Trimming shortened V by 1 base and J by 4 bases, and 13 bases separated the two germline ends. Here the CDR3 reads CASSQGLQAGYGYTF. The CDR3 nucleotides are TGCGCCAGCAGCCAAGGATTACAGGCCGGCTATGGCTACACCTTC.

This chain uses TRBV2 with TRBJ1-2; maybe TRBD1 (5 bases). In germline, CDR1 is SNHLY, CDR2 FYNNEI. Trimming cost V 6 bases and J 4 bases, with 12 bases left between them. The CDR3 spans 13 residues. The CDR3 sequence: CASRAGQGYGYTF. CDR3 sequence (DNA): TGTGCCAGCAGAGCAGGGCAGGGCTATGGCTACACCTTC.

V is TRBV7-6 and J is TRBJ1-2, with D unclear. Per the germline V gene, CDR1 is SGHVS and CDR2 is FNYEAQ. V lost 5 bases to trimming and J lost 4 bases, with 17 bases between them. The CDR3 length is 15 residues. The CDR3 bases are TGTGCCAGCAGCCGAGGTGAACGCCCCCTCTATGGCTACACCTTC. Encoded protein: CASSRGERPLYGYTF.

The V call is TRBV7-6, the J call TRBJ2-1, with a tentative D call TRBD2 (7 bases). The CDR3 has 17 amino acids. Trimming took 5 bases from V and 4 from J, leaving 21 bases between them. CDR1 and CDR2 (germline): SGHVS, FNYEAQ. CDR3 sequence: CASSVQGGGMGYNEQFF. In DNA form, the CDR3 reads TGTGCCAGCAGCGTACAAGGGGGGGGAATGGGATACAATGAGCAGTTCTTC.

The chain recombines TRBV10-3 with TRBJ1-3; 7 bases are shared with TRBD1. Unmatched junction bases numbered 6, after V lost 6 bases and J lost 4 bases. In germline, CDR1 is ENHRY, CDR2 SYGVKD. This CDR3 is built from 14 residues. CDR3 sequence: CAIRPGTVGNTIYF. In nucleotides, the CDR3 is TGTGCCATCAGGCCCGGGACAGTCGGAAACACCATATATTTT.

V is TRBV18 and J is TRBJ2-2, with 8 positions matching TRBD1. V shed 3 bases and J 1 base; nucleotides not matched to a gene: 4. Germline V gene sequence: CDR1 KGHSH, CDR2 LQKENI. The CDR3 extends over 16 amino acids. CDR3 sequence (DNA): TGTGCCAGCTCACCCCGGACAGGGAGGAACACCGGGGAGCTGTTTTTT. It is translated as CASSPRTGRNTGELFF. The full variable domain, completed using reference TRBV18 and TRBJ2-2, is NAGVMQNPRHLVRRRGQEARLRCSPMKGHSHVYWYRQLPEEGLKFMVYLQKENIIDESGMPKERFSAEFPKEGPSILRIQQVVRGDSAAYFCASSPRTGRNTGELFFGEGSRLTVL.

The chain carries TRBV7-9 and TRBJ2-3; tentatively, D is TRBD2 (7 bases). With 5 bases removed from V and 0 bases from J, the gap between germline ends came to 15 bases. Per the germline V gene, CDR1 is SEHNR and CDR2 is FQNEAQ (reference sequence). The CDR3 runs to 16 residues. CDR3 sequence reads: CASSLGGPFSTDTQYF. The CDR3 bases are TGTGCCAGCAGCCTGGGGGGGCCGTTTAGCACAGATACGCAGTATTTT.

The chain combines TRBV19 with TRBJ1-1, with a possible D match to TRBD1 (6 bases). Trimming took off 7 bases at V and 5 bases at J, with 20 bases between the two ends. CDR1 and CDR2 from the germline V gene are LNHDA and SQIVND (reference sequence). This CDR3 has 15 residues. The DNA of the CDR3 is TGTGCCAGTAACCCATTCCCCAGGGGTGTTACTGAAGCTTTCTTT. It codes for CASNPFPRGVTEAFF.

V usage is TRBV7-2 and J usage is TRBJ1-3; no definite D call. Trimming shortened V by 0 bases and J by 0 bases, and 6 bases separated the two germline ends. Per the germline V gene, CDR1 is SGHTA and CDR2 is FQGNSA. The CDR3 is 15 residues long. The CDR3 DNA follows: TGTGCCAGCAGCTTAGCGCGGGACTCTGGAAACACCATATATTTT. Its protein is CASSLARDSGNTIYF.

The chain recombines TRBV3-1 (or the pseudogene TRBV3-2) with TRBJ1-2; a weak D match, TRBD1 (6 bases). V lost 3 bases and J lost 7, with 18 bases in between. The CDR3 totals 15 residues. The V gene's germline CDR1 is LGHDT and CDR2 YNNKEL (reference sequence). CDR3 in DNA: TGTGCCAGCAGCCAGGATCGGGGGGCGCCGGGTGGCTACACCTTC. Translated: CASSQDRGAPGGYTF.

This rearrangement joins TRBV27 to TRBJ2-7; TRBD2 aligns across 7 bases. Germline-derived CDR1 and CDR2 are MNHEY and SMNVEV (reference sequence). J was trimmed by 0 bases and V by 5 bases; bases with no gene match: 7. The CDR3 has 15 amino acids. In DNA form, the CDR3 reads TGTGCCAGCAGTCAGGCGCGGGGGTTCTCCTACGAGCAGTACTTC. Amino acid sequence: CASSQARGFSYEQYF.

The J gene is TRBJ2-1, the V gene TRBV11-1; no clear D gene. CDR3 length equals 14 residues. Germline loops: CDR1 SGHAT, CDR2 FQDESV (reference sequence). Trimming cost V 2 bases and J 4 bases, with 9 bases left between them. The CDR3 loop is CASSLLATYNEQFF. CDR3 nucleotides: TGTGCCAGCAGCTTATTGGCGACTTACAATGAGCAGTTCTTC.

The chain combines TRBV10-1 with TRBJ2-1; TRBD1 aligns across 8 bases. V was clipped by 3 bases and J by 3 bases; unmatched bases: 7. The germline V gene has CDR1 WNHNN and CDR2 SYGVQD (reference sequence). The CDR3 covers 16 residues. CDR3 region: CASSDRGQGSYNEQFF. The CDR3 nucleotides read TGCGCCAGCAGTGACCGCGGACAGGGAAGCTACAATGAGCAGTTCTTC.

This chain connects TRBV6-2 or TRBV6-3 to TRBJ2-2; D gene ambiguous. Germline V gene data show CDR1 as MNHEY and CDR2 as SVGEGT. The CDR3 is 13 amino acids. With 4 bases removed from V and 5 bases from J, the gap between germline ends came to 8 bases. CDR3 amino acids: CASSWLKTGELFF. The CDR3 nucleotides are TGTGCCAGCAGTTGGCTGAAAACCGGGGAGCTGTTTTTT.